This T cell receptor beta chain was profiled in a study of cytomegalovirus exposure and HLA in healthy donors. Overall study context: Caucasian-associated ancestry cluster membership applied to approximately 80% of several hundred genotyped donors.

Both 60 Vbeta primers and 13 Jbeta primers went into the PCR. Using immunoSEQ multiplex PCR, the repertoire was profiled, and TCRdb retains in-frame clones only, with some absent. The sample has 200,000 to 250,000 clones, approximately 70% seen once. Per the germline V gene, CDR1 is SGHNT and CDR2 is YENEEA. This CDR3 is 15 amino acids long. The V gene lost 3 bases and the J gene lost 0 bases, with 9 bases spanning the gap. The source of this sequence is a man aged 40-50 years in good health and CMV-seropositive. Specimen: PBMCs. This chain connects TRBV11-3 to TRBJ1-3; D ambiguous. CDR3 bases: TGTGCCAGCAGCTTCGGTCAGGACTCTGGAAACACCATATATTTT. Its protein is CASSFGQDSGNTIYF. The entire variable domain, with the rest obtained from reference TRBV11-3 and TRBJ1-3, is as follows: EAGVVQSPRYKIIEKKQPVAFWCNPISGHNTLYWYLQNLGQGPELLIRYENEEAVDDSQLPKDRFSAERLKGVDSTLKIQPAELGDSAVYLCASSFGQDSGNTIYFGEGSWLTVV.